This T cell receptor beta chain came from a study of control samples from healthy donors and cancer patients. TCRdb's table, derived via immunoSEQ multiplex PCR, lists solely in-frame clones and lacks some. The table records 100,000 to 150,000 clones, more than 75% of them present only once. With 7 bases clipped from V and 3 bases from J, the junction kept 11 bases outside the gene matches. This CDR3 contains 16 residues. The V gene's germline CDR1 is MDHEN and CDR2 SYDVKM. This chain connects TRBV28 to TRBJ2-2; the match to TRBD1 covers 7 bases. Sequenced input: blood. The origin of this receptor is a man aged 55 to 69 in good health. As DNA, the CDR3 is TGTGCCAGCACTCAGGGGGTCCCCCTGTACACCGGGGAGCTGTTTTTT. Translation: CASTQGVPLYTGELFF.